Below, 16 T cell receptor beta chains from the same sample are listed, as sequenced in a study of blood T cell repertoires in COVID-19. Repertoires were generated with immunoSEQ multiplex PCR, while TCRdb's copy carries only in-frame clones and drops some. The table has under 200,000 clones, more than 70% seen once. Sequencing was done on a sample of peripheral blood. These receptors were collected from a man aged 50 to 59 who had recovered from COVID-19.

This chain connects TRBV18 to TRBJ1-5; D remains ambiguous. The CDR3 spans 17 residues. The V end was cut by 3 bases, the J end by 10 bases, with 25 bases between. CDR1 is KGHSH, CDR2 LQKENI, per germline. This chain's CDR3 is CASSPASEGGRVAPQHF. The CDR3 DNA reads as TGTGCCAGCTCACCCGCCTCTGAGGGTGGGAGAGTGGCCCCCCAGCATTTT.

In DNA form, the CDR3 reads TGTGCCAGCAGTTACTCGGGACTAGCGGATAGCTCCTACAATGAGCAGTTCTTC. It codes for CASSYSGLADSSYNEQFF. This sequence joins TRBV6-2 or TRBV6-3 and TRBJ2-1; 11 nucleotides align to TRBD2. Looked up from germline, CDR1 is MNHEY and CDR2 is SVGEGT. The length of the CDR3 is 18 residues. Unmatched junction bases numbered 4, after V lost 0 bases and J lost 0 bases.

V is TRBV2 and J is TRBJ2-1; 7 bases are shared with TRBD2. Trimming cost V 5 bases and J 7 bases; bases outside gene matches: 11. The CDR3 length is 15 residues. From germline, CDR1 is SNHLY and CDR2 FYNNEI. The CDR3 is CASSPTRTRGNEQFF. The CDR3 bases are TGTGCCAGCAGTCCTACTAGGACTAGGGGTAATGAGCAGTTCTTC.

The V call is TRBV7-2, the J call TRBJ2-3, with 13 nucleotides matching TRBD2. There are 14 residues in the CDR3. Germline V CDR1 and CDR2: SGHTA, FQGNSA. V lost 9 bases, J lost 5 bases, and 5 bases stayed unmatched. The CDR3 protein is CASSLAGGQDTQYF. CDR3 nucleotides: TGTGCCAGTTCACTAGCGGGGGGGCAAGATACGCAGTATTTT.

The V and J genes are TRBV27 and TRBJ2-3; 10 positions match TRBD2. From germline, CDR1 is MNHEY and CDR2 SMNVEV (reference sequence). The CDR3 contains 16 residues. V lost 5 bases to trimming and J lost 5 bases; unmatched junction nucleotides: 10. This chain's CDR3 is CASSPGAGGPGDTQYF. CDR3 nucleotides: TGTGCCAGCAGTCCCGGAGCGGGAGGGCCAGGAGATACGCAGTATTTT.

The chain is built from TRBV5-5 and TRBJ1-1, with 7 bases matching TRBD1. This CDR3 comprises 14 residues. Trimming took 0 bases from V and 5 from J; bases not matched to a gene: 4. The germline CDR1 and CDR2 sequences are SGHKS and YYEKEE (reference sequence). CDR3 sequence: CASSLGDSKTEAFF. The DNA for the CDR3 is TGTGCCAGCAGCTTGGGGGACAGCAAGACTGAAGCTTTCTTT.

This clone was detected a few times. The chain recombines TRBV15 with TRBJ2-7; 10 nucleotides agree with TRBD2. The CDR3 sequence is 17 residues long. V was pared by 1 base and J by 0 bases, with 6 bases of the junction left unmatched. Germline V CDR1 and CDR2: LNHNV, YYDKDF (reference sequence). The CDR3 protein is CATSRGDSGGSSYEQYF. In DNA, the CDR3 is TGTGCCACCAGCAGAGGGGATAGCGGGGGGAGCTCCTACGAGCAGTACTTC.

V gene TRBV4-3 combines with J gene TRBJ2-5; TRBD2 matches at 11 bases. V shed 4 bases, J shed 2 bases, and the junction held 3 bases outside the gene matches. The germline gives CDR1 LGHNA, CDR2 YSLEER. The CDR3 totals 15 residues. CDR3 nucleotide sequence: TGCGCCAGCAGCCTCGGGACTAGCGGACAAGAGACCCAGTACTTC. It codes for CASSLGTSGQETQYF.

The chain links TRBV2 to TRBJ2-5; D may be TRBD1 (6 bases). CDR3 length equals 14 residues. V shed 6 bases and J shed 4 bases, with 15 bases lying between them. Germline V gives CDR1 SNHLY, CDR2 FYNNEI. CDR3 sequence (DNA): TGTGCCAGCAGCGGAGGACAGCGAAGAGAGACCCAGTACTTC. This codes for CASSGGQRRETQYF. Full variable domain (missing parts from reference TRBV2 and TRBJ2-5): EPEVTQTPSHQVTQMGQEVILRCVPISNHLYFYWYRQILGQKVEFLVSFYNNEISEKSEIFDDQFSVERPDGSNFTLKIRSTKLEDSAMYFCASSGGQRRETQYFGPGTRLLVL.

A few counts support this clone. The CDR3 sequence is CASSLTGQANTEAFF. CDR3 nucleotide sequence: TGCGCCAGCAGCTTGACGGGACAGGCGAACACTGAAGCTTTCTTT. This rearrangement joins TRBV5-1 to TRBJ1-1; 8 positions match TRBD1. Germline CDR1 SGHRS, CDR2 YFSETQ. The CDR3 covers 15 residues. V was clipped by 1 base and J by 1 base; unmatched bases: 3.

The chain employs TRBV27 and TRBJ1-3, with 7 bases lining up with TRBD1. This CDR3 region has 14 residues. Trimming cost V 0 bases and J 4 bases; bases outside gene matches: 0. Germline lookup yields CDR1 MNHEY and CDR2 SMNVEV (reference sequence). CDR3 residues: CASSLSGGGNTIYF. The CDR3 nucleotides read TGTGCCAGCAGTTTATCAGGGGGCGGAAACACCATATATTTT.

J is TRBJ1-1 and V is TRBV4-3, with 11 bases lining up with TRBD1. J lost 6 bases, V lost 0 bases, and 6 bases had no gene match. The CDR3 runs 16 residues. The germline gives CDR1 LGHNA, CDR2 YSLEER. The CDR3 DNA is TGCGCCAGCAGCCAAGATCTGTGGGACAGGGGGGCTGAAGCTTTCTTT. It is translated as CASSQDLWDRGAEAFF.

This clone has only one observation. This chain joins TRBV5-5 and TRBJ1-5; D is perhaps TRBD1 (5 bases). CDR3 length: 15 residues. With 5 bases removed from V and 0 bases from J, the gap between germline ends came to 12 bases. Germline loops: CDR1 SGHKS, CDR2 YYEKEE (reference sequence). CDR3 nucleotides: TGTGCCAGCAGTTACGACAGCATTAGCAATCAGCCCCAGCATTTT. The encoded protein is CASSYDSISNQPQHF.

This chain uses TRBV7-8 with TRBJ2-3; tentative D call: TRBD2 (7 bases). This CDR3 region has 17 residues. The germline gives CDR1 SGHVS, CDR2 FQNEAQ. Trimming cost V 2 bases and J 1 base, with 16 bases left between them. The CDR3 DNA follows: TGTGCCAGCAGCTTAAAGGGGGGGCCAGGGGGCACAGATACGCAGTATTTT. Translation gives CASSLKGGPGGTDTQYF.

This clone was picked up one time. J is TRBJ1-4 and V is TRBV7-9, with a possible D match to TRBD1 (5 bases). V was trimmed by 3 bases and J by 3 bases, leaving 17 bases between them. CDR1 is SEHNR and CDR2 is FQNEAQ in the germline V gene (reference sequence). The CDR3 covers 17 residues. The DNA of the CDR3 is TGTGCCAGCAGCTTGTCGGGGCGGGGCATAGCTAATGAAAAACTGTTTTTT. It yields the protein CASSLSGRGIANEKLFF.

The chain joins TRBV27 to TRBJ1-5; 10 positions match TRBD1. Trimming removed 3 bases from V and 7 bases from J; junction bases left unmatched: 3. This CDR3 comprises 14 residues. Germline assignment: CDR1 MNHEY and CDR2 SMNVEV (reference sequence). CDR3: CASSLTGGGQPQHF. CDR3 nucleotide sequence: TGTGCCAGCAGTTTGACAGGGGGCGGACAGCCCCAGCATTTT.